The entry below gives a single T cell receptor beta chain sequence along with its context. This clone occurred once. Which antigen it targets is not known. The sample holds no much larger clone one base away, and base qualities are not on file. Patients had resection for either synchronous oligometastatic disease or delayed recurrence of a solitary brain metastasis. To avoid including cancers other than NSCLC, any patient with a history of multiple malignancies was excluded. Tumor areas were macrodissected from a few deparaffinized 10 um unstained sections guided by marked H&E slides. All specimens were formalin-fixed and paraffin-embedded (FFPE). The AllPrep DNA/RNA FFPE Kit was used for extraction of genomic DNA. The data derive from a study of T cells in lung cancer brain metastases (dated by TCRdb to the late 2010s). The study in broad terms: About 85% of the roughly 20 patients had a history of tobacco use, with a median of approximately 36 pack-years. About 90% of the 20 patients received no interval therapy between primary and metastasis resection. A median interval of roughly 330 days was observed between acquisition of the primary and brain metastasis specimens. TCR beta CDR3 repertoires were compared between fully resected primary non-small cell lung cancers and paired brain metastases. A cohort of 20 patients was included, from whom approximately 40 specimens were contributed, with one primary lung lesion and one brain metastasis obtained from each patient. A median age at first diagnosis of over 55 years was recorded for the patients, of whom 8 or 9 were male and around 12 were female. The average DNA integrity number was approximately 3.8 in both primary and metastatic specimens, and the two sites did not differ significantly. Study-wide conclusions, independent of this receptor: Significantly fewer unique productive clones were found in brain metastases than in paired primaries (median 1540 versus 4551). Most clones were lesion-specific, with limited overlap between paired lesions (mean Morisita index approximately 0.25). The study could not control for the effects of preoperative corticosteroids on T cell infiltration in brain metastases. The ten most abundant clones made up a significantly larger repertoire fraction in brain metastases than primaries, suggesting clonal expansion. DNA fragmentation in the FFPE samples may have prevented recovery of the complete infiltrating T cell repertoire.

Each sample received between roughly 2 and 5 ug of genomic DNA as input, and paired samples received equal DNA input. TCR beta libraries were constructed with the immunoSEQ hsTCRbeta Kit, with multiplexed V and J gene primers used across two PCR steps. Pooled libraries, together with positive and negative controls, were sequenced on an Illumina MiSeq with a 100-cycle paired-end protocol. In the authors' own workflow: The immunoSEQ vendor processed the raw data into normalized, annotated TCR beta repertoire reports. Richness was defined as the number of unique clones by nucleotide sequence, and the iChao1 and Efron-Thisted estimators were used to extrapolate total richness. To characterize and compare the paired lesions, the analysis used Pielou's evenness, Simpson's index, the proportional abundance of the top-ten clones, and the Morisita overlap index. TCRdb took this table from immuneACCESS and kept in-frame rearrangements with V and J called. Such tables lack part of the clones; where checked against another copy, unresolved V genes explain under half of the gap, and the rest is unexplained. V and J calls and clone size are as listed in that table; D and trimming were resolved from the DNA. This sample comprises a few thousand clones, approximately 90% of them detected only once. The top ten clonotypes cover approximately 11% of the sample.

The CDR1 and CDR2 encoded by the germline V gene are SGHRS and YFSETQ. Cut back by 0 bases and 0 bases, the V and J ends lie 20 bases apart. The CDR3 has 19 amino acids, counting the end cysteine and phenylalanine. Left in the record is the CDR3 DNA by itself, 57 bases read in frame from the first base. This clonotype was obtained from a man aged 55-75 years with non-small cell lung cancer. Sequences were obtained from tumor tissue from the primary lung tumor. What this sample's cell subset or site label stands for: primary lung cancer lesion. This chain is built from TRBV5-1 and TRBJ2-3; the D region possibly corresponds to TRBD2 (5 bases align). The encoded CDR3 is CASSLAGMGSVLSTDTQYF. The nucleotide sequence is given as TGCGCCAGCAGCTTGGCCGGGATGGGCTCGGTTCTGAGCACAGATACGCAGTATTTT.